This is a list of T cell receptor beta chains from one sample in a study of blood T cell repertoires in COVID-19. Repertoires were generated with immunoSEQ multiplex PCR, while TCRdb's copy carries only in-frame clones and drops some. The sample holds under 300,000 clones, under 90% seen once. Material: peripheral blood. The receptors shown here come from a man aged 45-65 years with acute or convalescent COVID-19. Both conserved end residues are part of each CDR3. A D gene is named only where the DNA matches it firmly. The listing skips clone size in some rows; elsewhere it reads once, few, many or a size class.

j_call cdr3_length v_call d_call clone_size cdr3_nt cdr3_aa
TRBJ2-5 13 TRBV6-5 . . TGTGCCAGCATCCAGGGGAACCAAGAGACCCAGTACTTC CASIQGNQETQYF
TRBJ1-2 13 TRBV9 . . TGTGCCAGCAGCGTAGGAGGGGGATATGGCTACACCTTC CASSVGGGYGYTF
TRBJ1-5 17 TRBV7-3 . . TGTGCCAGCAGCAGACCCGTTGGACAGTACCTTGCCGGGGCCCAGCATTTT CASSRPVGQYLAGAQHF
TRBJ1-2 13 TRBV12-3/TRBV12-4 TRBD1 . TGTGCCAGCAGGCAGGGGGGTTCCCTTGGCTACACCTTC CASRQGGSLGYTF
TRBJ2-6 15 TRBV9 . few TGTGCCAGCAGCGTAGCGGGGAGTGGGGCCAACGTCCTGACTTTC CASSVAGSGANVLTF
TRBJ1-5 15 TRBV3-1/TRBV3-2 . . TGTGCCAGCAGCCAAGCCGGTCAGGACAATCAGCCCCAGCATTTT CASSQAGQDNQPQHF
TRBJ1-1 15 TRBV11-3 . . TGTGCCAGCAGCATGCCATACAGGCGATACACTGAAGCTTTCTTT CASSMPYRRYTEAFF
TRBJ2-1 12 TRBV6-5 . . TGTGCCAGCAGTCAGATCTACAATGAGCAGTTCTTC CASSQIYNEQFF
TRBJ2-3 17 TRBV3-1/TRBV3-2 . few TGTGCCAGCAGCCAAGTTTCTCGGGGGGCCGGCACAGATACGCAGTATTTT CASSQVSRGAGTDTQYF
TRBJ2-3 11 TRBV24-1 . . TGTGCCACCAGTGACGTAGATACGCAGTATTTT CATSDVDTQYF
TRBJ2-5 19 TRBV9 TRBD2 . TGTGCCAGCAGCGTAGCTACGGGAGTAGCGGGAGGGGCGGCGGAGACCCAGTACTTC CASSVATGVAGGAAETQYF
TRBJ2-2 20 TRBV27 TRBD2 . TGTGCCAGCAGACCTCCCGGTCCCCGGGCTAGCGGGGCCAACACCGGGGAGCTGTTTTTT CASRPPGPRASGANTGELFF
TRBJ2-2 16 TRBV19 . . TGTGCCAGTAGTCATTGGACAGAGGATCGCACCGGGGAGCTGTTTTTT CASSHWTEDRTGELFF
TRBJ2-7 16 TRBV9 . . TGTGCCAGCAGCGCCAGGGGAGGGACACTAGCCTACGAGCAGTACTTC CASSARGGTLAYEQYF
TRBJ2-2 13 TRBV11-3 . . TGTGCCAGCAGCTTGTCCTACACCGGGGAGCTGTTTTTT CASSLSYTGELFF
TRBJ2-2 20 TRBV7-6 TRBD2 . TGTGCCAGCACCGCACGACCCGGGACTAGCGGGGGGGCCGACACCGGGGAGCTGTTTTTT CASTARPGTSGGADTGELFF
TRBJ2-2 14 TRBV10-1 TRBD1 . TGCGCCAGCAGTGCACAGGGGGCTGGCGGGGAGCTGTTTTTT CASSAQGAGGELFF
TRBJ1-5 13 TRBV12-5 . . TGTGCTACCCGAACGGGGGGCAATCAGCCCCAGCATTTT CATRTGGNQPQHF
TRBJ1-1 14 TRBV6-5 TRBD1 few TGTGCCAGCAGTCTGACAGGGTCGGGCACTGAAGCTTTCTTT CASSLTGSGTEAFF
TRBJ2-7 16 TRBV11-1 TRBD2 . TGTGCCAGCAGCTTAGTAGCGAGCCGACGGGAGGACGAGCAGTACTTC CASSLVASRREDEQYF
TRBJ1-4 12 TRBV29-1 TRBD1 . TGCAGCGTTGATCCAGGGGGAGAAAAACTGTTTTTT CSVDPGGEKLFF
TRBJ2-5 15 TRBV9 TRBD1 . TGTGCCAGCAGCTCAGTGGGGACAGGGGTAGAGACCCAGTACTTC CASSSVGTGVETQYF
TRBJ2-7 13 TRBV6-5 TRBD1 . TGTGCCAGCCCCCGGGACAGGGGCCACGAGCAGTACTTC CASPRDRGHEQYF
TRBJ1-2 14 TRBV5-1 . few TGCGCCAGCAGTTCAGGGCCCAGTAACTATGGCTACACCTTC CASSSGPSNYGYTF
TRBJ1-1 14 TRBV5-1 . . TGCGCCAGCAGCTTGGGACAGACGGACCTTGAAGCTTTCTTT CASSLGQTDLEAFF
TRBJ2-5 12 TRBV13 . . TGTGCCAGCAGCTGGCAACAAGAGACCCAGTACTTC CASSWQQETQYF